This TCR beta chain was sequenced in a study of T cell responses to AZD1222 COVID-19 vaccine. Only in-frame clones appear in the TCRdb table, and some are missing; sequencing was by immunoSEQ multiplex PCR. The table includes roughly 150,000 clones, about nine tenths detected once. A remark on this clone: Its specificity is unknown.

Findings and caveats of the study: There were mostly white British donors and more females than males, and clonal diversity was possibly underestimated. Vaccination with two AZD1222 doses was followed by a rise in Spike-specific TCR breadth and depth. Baseline serology detected seropositivity in only five or six AZD1222 recipients. Repertoire sampling was restricted to post-peak T cell response timepoints.

Germline V gene sequence: CDR1 LNHDA, CDR2 SQIVND (reference sequence). The CDR3 is 13 amino acids. Trimming took off 9 bases at V and 1 base at J, with 12 bases between the two ends. Material: peripheral blood, obtained on day 0 of AZD1222 vaccination. The sequence was collected from an adult in good health. This chain connects TRBV19 to TRBJ1-1; D ambiguous. The DNA for the CDR3 is TGTGCCAGCGCGGATATTGCGAACACTGAAGCTTTCTTT. It is translated as CASADIANTEAFF. Filled out from reference TRBV19 and TRBJ1-1, the complete variable domain reads DGGITQSPKYLFRKEGQNVTLSCEQNLNHDAMYWYRQDPGQGLRLIYYSQIVNDFQKGDIAEGYSVSREKKESFPLTVTSAQKNPTAFYLCASADIANTEAFFGQGTRLTVV.